A single TCR beta chain is shown here with its context. V was pared by 2 bases and J by 10 bases, with 15 bases between. Germline V lookup: CDR1 MNHNS, CDR2 SASEGT. This CDR3 comprises 15 residues. The sample is drawn from a study of blood T cell repertoires in COVID-19. Turning to the study itself: Spain, Italy and the United States supplied samples that represented acute and convalescent COVID-19. PBMCs, B-cell-depleted T cells, or T cells were the source of the cDNA or gDNA that made up the material.

In the study's own analysis: The authors estimated nucleated cell counts from reference gene primer amplification. The table came from immunoSEQ multiplex PCR; TCRdb's copy has only in-frame clones and leaves some out. V, J and clone size reflect that table, while D and trimming were determined from the DNA. The data show about 92,000 clones, with 80% seen just once and roughly 8.6% held by the top ten. V usage is TRBV6-1 and J usage is TRBJ1-6; TRBD1 might be the D (5 bases). Sequencing used peripheral blood. This clonotype was obtained from a man in his fifties who had recovered from COVID-19. For the CDR3, the DNA is TGTGCCAGCAGTGAACGGTGGCAGGGAGGATCACCCCTCCACTTT. Translation: CASSERWQGGSPLHF.